This T cell receptor (beta chain) stems from a study of blood T cell repertoires in COVID-19. Germline CDR1 reads SGHTS; CDR2 reads YDEGEE. The CDR3 loop spans 14 amino acids. V lost 7 bases and J lost 5; bases outside the gene matches: 8. In the original processing: From reference gene primer amplification, estimates of nucleated cell counts were derived. Here immunoSEQ multiplex PCR was the method, and the copy in TCRdb shows in-frame clones only, minus some. The V and J calls and clone size are taken from that table; D and trimming were inferred from the DNA. There are tens of thousands of clones in the sample; around 83% occur only once, and roughly a fifth lies in the top ten.

The receptor's source is a man between 45 and 60 years old in a cohort sampled during active COVID-19. V gene TRBV5-8 combines with J gene TRBJ2-1; 8 nucleotides match TRBD2. The sample consisted of peripheral blood. CDR3 residues: CASEAGTRHNEQFF. CDR3 DNA sequence: TGTGCCAGCGAGGCCGGGACTAGACACAATGAGCAGTTCTTC.